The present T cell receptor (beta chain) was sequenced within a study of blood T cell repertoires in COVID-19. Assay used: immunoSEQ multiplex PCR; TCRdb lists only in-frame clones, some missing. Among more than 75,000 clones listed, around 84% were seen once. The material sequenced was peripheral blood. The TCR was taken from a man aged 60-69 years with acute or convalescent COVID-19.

This chain's CDR3 is CASSSGREPTDTQYF. The CDR3 region has the DNA TGTGCCAGCAGTTCAGGACGGGAGCCCACAGATACGCAGTATTTT. J is TRBJ2-3 and V is TRBV28, with TRBD2 as a possible D gene (6 bases). Per the germline V gene, CDR1 is MDHEN and CDR2 is SYDVKM. With 4 bases removed from V and 2 bases from J, the gap between germline ends came to 13 bases. The CDR3 is 15 amino acids.